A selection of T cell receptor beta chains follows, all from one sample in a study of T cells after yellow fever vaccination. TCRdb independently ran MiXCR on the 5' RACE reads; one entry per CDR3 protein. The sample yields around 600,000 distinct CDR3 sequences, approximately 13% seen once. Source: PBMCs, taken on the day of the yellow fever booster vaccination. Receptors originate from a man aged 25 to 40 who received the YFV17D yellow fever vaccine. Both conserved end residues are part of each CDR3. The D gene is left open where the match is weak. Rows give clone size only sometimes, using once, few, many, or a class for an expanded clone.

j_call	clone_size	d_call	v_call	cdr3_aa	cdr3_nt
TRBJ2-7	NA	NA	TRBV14	CASSRGGMAGGEQYF	TGTGCCAGCAGCCGGGGCGGGATGGCCGGGGGCGAGCAGTACTTC
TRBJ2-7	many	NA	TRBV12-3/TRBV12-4	CASSRLDYEQYF	TGTGCCAGCAGTAGACTAGACTACGAGCAGTACTTC
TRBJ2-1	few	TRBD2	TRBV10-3	CAISEATSGRGGEQFF	TGTGCCATCAGTGAGGCCACTAGCGGGAGGGGGGGTGAGCAGTTCTTC
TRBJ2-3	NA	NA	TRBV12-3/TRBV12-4	CASSLKASYADTQYF	TGTGCCAGCAGTTTAAAGGCTAGTTATGCAGATACGCAGTATTTT
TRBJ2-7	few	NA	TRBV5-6	CASWPTWAAPTYEQYF	TGTGCCAGCTGGCCCACCTGGGCGGCCCCCACCTACGAGCAGTACTTC
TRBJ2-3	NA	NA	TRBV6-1	CASCPERPTDTQYF	TGTGCCAGCTGCCCTGAGAGGCCCACAGATACGCAGTATTTT
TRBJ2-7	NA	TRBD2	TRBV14	CASSQALAGAYEQYF	TGTGCCAGCAGCCAAGCATTAGCGGGGGCCTACGAGCAGTACTTC
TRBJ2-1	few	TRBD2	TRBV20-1	CSAIAGTDPYQFF	TGCAGTGCTATAGCGGGAACGGACCCCTACCAGTTCTTC
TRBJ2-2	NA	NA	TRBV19	CASSRPDMNTGELFF	TGTGCCAGTAGTAGACCAGACATGAACACCGGGGAGCTGTTTTTT
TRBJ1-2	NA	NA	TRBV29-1	CSVSSPGNTF	TGCAGCGTCTCCAGCCCGGGAAACACCTTC
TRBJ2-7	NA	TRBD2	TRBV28	CASSLVPYVSGRAERYEQYF	TGTGCCAGCAGTCTTGTCCCCTATGTAAGCGGGAGGGCAGAGCGCTACGAGCAGTACTTC
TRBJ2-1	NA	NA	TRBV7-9	CASSSTALEGAYNEQFF	TGTGCCAGCAGCTCCACGGCGCTGGAGGGCGCCTACAATGAGCAGTTCTTC
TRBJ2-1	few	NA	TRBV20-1	CSARDRTARSYNEQFF	TGCAGTGCTAGAGATCGGACAGCGCGCTCCTACAATGAGCAGTTCTTC
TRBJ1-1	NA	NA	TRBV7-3	CASSRTASHEAFF	TGTGCCAGCAGCCGGACAGCAAGCCATGAAGCTTTCTTT
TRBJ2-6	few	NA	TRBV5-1	CASSYNGAGANVLTF	TGCGCCAGCAGCTATAACGGAGCTGGGGCCAACGTCCTGACTTTC
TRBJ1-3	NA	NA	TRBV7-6	CASSPIYGNTIYF	TGTGCCAGCAGCCCGATTTATGGAAACACCATATATTTT
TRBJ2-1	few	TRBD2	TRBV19	CASSMTWREHEQFF	TGTGCCAGTAGTATGACGTGGCGGGAGCATGAGCAGTTCTTC
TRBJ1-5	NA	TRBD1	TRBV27	CASSRGQGYNQPQHF	TGTGCCAGCAGCCGCGGACAGGGTTACAATCAGCCCCAGCATTTT
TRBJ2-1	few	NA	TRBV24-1	CATSDLGQEQFF	TGTGCCACCAGTGATCTTGGACAGGAGCAGTTCTTC
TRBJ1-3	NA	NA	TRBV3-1	CASSRTPGGSGNTIYF	TGTGCCAGCAGCCGAACCCCCGGGGGCTCTGGAAACACCATATATTTT
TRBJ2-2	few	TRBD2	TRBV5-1	CASSLGVAGNTGELFF	TGCGCCAGCAGCTTGGGAGTAGCGGGGAACACCGGGGAGCTGTTTTTT
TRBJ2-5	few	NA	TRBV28	CASIPPPGSEGETQYF	TGTGCCAGCATTCCCCCCCCAGGATCAGAAGGCGAGACCCAGTACTTC
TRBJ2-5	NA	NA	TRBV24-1	CATSDNPETQYF	TGTGCCACCAGTGATAACCCCGAGACCCAGTACTTC
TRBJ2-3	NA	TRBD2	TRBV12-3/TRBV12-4	CASSGGGTSGKSTDTQYF	TGTGCCAGCAGTGGGGGGGGGACTAGCGGGAAGAGCACAGATACGCAGTATTTT
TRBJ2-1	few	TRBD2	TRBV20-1	CSATRAGMVNEQFF	TGCAGTGCTACGCGAGCGGGAATGGTAAATGAGCAGTTCTTC
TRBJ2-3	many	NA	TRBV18	CASSLGPQDTQYF	TGTGCCAGCTCCCTTGGGCCCCAAGATACGCAGTATTTT
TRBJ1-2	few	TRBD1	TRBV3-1	CASSQENRGGGYTF	TGTGCCAGCAGCCAAGAGAACAGGGGTGGTGGCTACACCTTC
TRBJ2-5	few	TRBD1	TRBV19	CASSIDRGLEETQYF	TGTGCCAGTAGTATAGACAGGGGGCTGGAGGAGACCCAGTACTTC
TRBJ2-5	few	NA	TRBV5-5	CASSTETTGGWETQYF	TGTGCCAGCAGCACAGAGACTACCGGAGGGTGGGAGACCCAGTACTTC
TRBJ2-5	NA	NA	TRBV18	CASSPSRGRTVETQYF	TGTGCCAGCTCCCCTTCTAGAGGGAGAACGGTGGAGACCCAGTACTTC
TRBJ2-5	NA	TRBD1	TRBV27	CASSLWQGAQETQYF	TGTGCCAGCAGTTTATGGCAGGGGGCCCAAGAGACCCAGTACTTC
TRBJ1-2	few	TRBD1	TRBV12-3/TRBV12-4	CASSPSGTGSGYTF	TGTGCCAGCAGTCCGTCGGGGACAGGGAGTGGCTACACCTTC
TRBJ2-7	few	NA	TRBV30	CAWSLLVGYEQYF	TGTGCCTGGAGCTTACTAGTTGGCTACGAGCAGTACTTC
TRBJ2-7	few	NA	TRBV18	CASSLTAGEQYF	TGTGCCAGCTCACTAACAGCGGGCGAGCAGTACTTC
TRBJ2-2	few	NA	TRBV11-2	CASSSRDLGRGELFF	TGTGCCAGCAGCTCCCGGGACCTGGGACGCGGGGAGCTGTTTTTT
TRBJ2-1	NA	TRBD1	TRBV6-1	CASSRPGQGAGEQFF	TGTGCCAGCAGCAGACCGGGACAGGGGGCCGGTGAGCAGTTCTTC
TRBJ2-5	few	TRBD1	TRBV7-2	CASSFQVTGGFETQYF	TGTGCCAGCAGCTTCCAAGTGACAGGGGGCTTCGAGACCCAGTACTTC
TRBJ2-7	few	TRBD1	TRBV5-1	CASSTRGGGYEQYF	TGCGCCAGCAGCACGAGAGGGGGCGGGTACGAGCAGTACTTC
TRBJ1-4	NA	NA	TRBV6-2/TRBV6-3	CASNYDTYEKLFF	TGTGCCAGCAATTACGACACCTATGAAAAACTGTTTTTT
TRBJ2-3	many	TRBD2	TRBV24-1	CATSDPGLAEINTQYF	TGTGCCACCAGTGATCCGGGACTAGCGGAGATTAATACGCAGTATTTT
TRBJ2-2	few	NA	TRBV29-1	CSVEGQGHTGELFF	TGCAGCGTTGAAGGGCAGGGACACACCGGGGAGCTGTTTTTT
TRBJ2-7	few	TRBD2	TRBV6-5	CASSYSGGRAYEQYF	TGTGCCAGCAGTTACTCGGGGGGGAGGGCCTACGAGCAGTACTTC